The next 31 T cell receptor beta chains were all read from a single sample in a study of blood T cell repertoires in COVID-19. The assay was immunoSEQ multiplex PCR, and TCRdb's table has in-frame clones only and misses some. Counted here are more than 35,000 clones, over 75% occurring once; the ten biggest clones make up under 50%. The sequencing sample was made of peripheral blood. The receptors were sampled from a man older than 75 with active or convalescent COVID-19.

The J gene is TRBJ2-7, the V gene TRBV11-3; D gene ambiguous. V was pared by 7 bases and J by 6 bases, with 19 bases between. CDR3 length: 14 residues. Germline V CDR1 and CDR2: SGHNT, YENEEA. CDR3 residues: CASKELGRLGEQYF. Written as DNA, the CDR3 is TGTGCCAGCAAAGAACTGGGCCGCCTCGGCGAGCAGTACTTC.

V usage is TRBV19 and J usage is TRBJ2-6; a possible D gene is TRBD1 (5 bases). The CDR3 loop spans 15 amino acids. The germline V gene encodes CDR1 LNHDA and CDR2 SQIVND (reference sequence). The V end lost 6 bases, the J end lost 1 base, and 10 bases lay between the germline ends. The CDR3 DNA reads TGTGCCAGTAGCCCAGGGATTTCTGGGGCCAACGTCCTGACTTTC. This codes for CASSPGISGANVLTF.

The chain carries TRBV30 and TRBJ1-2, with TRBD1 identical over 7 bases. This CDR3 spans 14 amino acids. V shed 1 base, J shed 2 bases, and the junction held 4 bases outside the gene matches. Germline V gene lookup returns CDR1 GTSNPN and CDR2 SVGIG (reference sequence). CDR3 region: CAWSGIQGNYGYTF. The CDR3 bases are TGTGCCTGGAGTGGAATACAGGGGAACTATGGCTACACCTTC.

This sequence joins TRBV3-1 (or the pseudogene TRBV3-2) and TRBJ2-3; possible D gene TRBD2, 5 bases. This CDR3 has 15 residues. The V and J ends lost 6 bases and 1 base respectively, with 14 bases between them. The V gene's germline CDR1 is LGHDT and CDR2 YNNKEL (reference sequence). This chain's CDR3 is CASSSGPGGTDTQYF. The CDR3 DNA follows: TGTGCCAGCAGTTCGGGCCCCGGGGGCACAGATACGCAGTATTTT.

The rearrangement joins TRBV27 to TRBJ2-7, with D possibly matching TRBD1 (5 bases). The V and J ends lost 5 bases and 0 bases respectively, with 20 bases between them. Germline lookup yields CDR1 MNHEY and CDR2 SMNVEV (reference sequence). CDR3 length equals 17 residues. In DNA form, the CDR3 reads TGTGCCAGCAGTCCACCCCCTACAGGTTACTCCTCCTACGAGCAGTACTTC. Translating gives CASSPPPTGYSSYEQYF.

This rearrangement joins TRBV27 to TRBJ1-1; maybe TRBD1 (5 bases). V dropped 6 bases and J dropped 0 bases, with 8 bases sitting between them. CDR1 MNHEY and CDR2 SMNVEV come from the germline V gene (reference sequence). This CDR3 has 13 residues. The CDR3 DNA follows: TGTGCCAGCAGCCTGACAGTGAACACTGAAGCTTTCTTT. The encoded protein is CASSLTVNTEAFF.

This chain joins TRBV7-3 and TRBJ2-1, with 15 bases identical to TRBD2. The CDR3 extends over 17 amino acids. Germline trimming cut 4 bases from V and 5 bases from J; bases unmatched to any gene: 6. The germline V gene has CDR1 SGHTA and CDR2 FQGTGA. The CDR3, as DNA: TGTGCCAGCAGCTCTGGACTAGCGGGAGGGCCTGACAATGAGCAGTTCTTC. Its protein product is CASSSGLAGGPDNEQFF.

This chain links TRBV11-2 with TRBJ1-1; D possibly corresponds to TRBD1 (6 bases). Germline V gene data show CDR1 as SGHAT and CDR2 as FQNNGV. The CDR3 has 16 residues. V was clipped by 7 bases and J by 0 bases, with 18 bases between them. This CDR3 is CASNSLGQTMNTEAFF. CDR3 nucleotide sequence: TGTGCCAGCAACAGTCTAGGACAGACCATGAACACTGAAGCTTTCTTT. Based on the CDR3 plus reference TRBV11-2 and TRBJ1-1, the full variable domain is EAGVAQSPRYKIIEKRQSVAFWCNPISGHATLYWYQQILGQGPKLLIQFQNNGVVDDSQLPKDRFSAERLKGVDSTLKIQPAKLEDSAVYLCASNSLGQTMNTEAFFGQGTRLTVV.

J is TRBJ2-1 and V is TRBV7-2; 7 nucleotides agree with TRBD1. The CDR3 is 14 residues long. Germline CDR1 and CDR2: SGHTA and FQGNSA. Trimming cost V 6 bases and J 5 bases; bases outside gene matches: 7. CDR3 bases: TGTGCCAGCAGAGAAAGGACAGGACACAATGAGCAGTTCTTC. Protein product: CASRERTGHNEQFF.

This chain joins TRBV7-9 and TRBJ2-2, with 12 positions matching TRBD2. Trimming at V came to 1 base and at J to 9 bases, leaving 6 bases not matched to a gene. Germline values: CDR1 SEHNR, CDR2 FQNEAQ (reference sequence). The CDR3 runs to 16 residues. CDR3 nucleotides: TGTGCCAGCAGCTTAGGACTAGCGGGAGTGGACCGGGAGCTGTTTTTT. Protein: CASSLGLAGVDRELFF.

CDR3 region: CASSQDPAESGNEQFF. DNA of the CDR3: TGTGCCAGCAGCCAAGATCCAGCAGAGTCGGGGAATGAGCAGTTCTTC. This chain joins TRBV3-1 (or the pseudogene TRBV3-2) and TRBJ2-1; D is possibly TRBD2 (5 bases). This CDR3 region has 16 residues. With 0 bases removed from V and 7 bases from J, the gap between germline ends came to 16 bases. CDR1 is LGHDT, CDR2 YNNKEL, per germline (reference sequence).

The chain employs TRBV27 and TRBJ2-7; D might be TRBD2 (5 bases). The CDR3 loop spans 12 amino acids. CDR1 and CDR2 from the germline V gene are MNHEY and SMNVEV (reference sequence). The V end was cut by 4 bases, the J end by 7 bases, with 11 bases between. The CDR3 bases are TGTGCCAGCAGTTCCCCTCGGGAAGAGCAGTACTTC. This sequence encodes CASSSPREEQYF.

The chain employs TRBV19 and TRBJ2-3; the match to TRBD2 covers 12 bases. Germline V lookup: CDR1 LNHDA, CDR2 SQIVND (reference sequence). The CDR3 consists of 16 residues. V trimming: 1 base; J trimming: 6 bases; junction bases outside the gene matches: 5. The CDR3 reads CASSIASGRARDTQYF. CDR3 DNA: TGTGCCAGTAGTATAGCTAGCGGGAGGGCCCGCGATACGCAGTATTTT.

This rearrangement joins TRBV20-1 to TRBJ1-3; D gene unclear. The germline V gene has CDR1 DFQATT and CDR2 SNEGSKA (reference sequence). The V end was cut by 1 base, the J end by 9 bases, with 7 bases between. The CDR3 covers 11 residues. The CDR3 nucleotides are TGCAGTGCTAGAGCGCCAGGCACCATATATTTT. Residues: CSARAPGTIYF.

The CDR3 here is CASRTPGTDTQYF. The CDR3, as DNA: TGTGCCAGCAGGACCCCCGGGACAGATACGCAGTATTTT. The chain has TRBV6-5 and TRBJ2-3; D unclear. V was clipped by 6 bases and J by 3 bases, with 10 bases between them. CDR3 length equals 13 residues. Germline CDR1 is MNHEY and CDR2 is SVGAGI.

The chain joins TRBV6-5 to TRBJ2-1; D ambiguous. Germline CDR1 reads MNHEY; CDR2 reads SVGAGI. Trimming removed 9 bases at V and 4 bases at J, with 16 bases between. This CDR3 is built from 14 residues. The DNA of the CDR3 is TGTGCCAGTTTAAAGTACGGGTCTTACAATGAGCAGTTCTTC. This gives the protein CASLKYGSYNEQFF.

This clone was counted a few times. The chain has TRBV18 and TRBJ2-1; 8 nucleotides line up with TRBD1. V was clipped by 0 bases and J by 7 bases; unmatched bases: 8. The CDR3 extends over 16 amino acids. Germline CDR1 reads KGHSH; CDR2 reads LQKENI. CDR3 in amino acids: CASSPPQQGARNEQFF. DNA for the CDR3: TGTGCCAGCTCACCACCGCAGCAGGGGGCGAGGAATGAGCAGTTCTTC.

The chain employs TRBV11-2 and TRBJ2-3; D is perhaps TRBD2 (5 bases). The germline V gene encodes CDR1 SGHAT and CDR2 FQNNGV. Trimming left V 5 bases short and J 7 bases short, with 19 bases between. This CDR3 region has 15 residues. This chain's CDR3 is CASSPREQTMHTQYF. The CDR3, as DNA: TGTGCCAGCAGCCCTCGTGAACAGACTATGCATACGCAGTATTTT.

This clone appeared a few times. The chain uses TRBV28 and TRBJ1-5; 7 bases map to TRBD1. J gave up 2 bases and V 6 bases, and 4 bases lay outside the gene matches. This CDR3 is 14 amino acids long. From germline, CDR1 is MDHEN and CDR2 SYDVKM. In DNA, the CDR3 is TGTGCCAGCAGCCACAGGGGCCGCAATCAGCCCCAGCATTTT. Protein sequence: CASSHRGRNQPQHF.

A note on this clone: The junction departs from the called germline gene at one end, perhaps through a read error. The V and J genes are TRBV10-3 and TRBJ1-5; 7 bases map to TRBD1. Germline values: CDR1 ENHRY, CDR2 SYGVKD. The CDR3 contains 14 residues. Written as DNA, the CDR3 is TGTGCCAGCGAACCAGGGGGTAGCGATCAGCCCCAGCATTTT. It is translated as CASEPGGSDQPQHF.

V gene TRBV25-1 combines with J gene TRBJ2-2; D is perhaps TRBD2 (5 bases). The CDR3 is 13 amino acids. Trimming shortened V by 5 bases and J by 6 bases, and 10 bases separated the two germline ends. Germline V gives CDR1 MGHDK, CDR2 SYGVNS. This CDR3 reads CASSPGWAGELFF. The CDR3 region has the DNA TGTGCCAGCAGTCCGGGGTGGGCCGGGGAGCTGTTTTTT. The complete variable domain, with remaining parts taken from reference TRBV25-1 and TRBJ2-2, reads EADIYQTPRYLVIGTGKKITLECSQTMGHDKMYWYQQDPGMELHLIHYSYGVNSTEKGDLSSESTVSRIRTEHFPLTLESARPSHTSQYLCASSPGWAGELFFGEGSRLTVL.

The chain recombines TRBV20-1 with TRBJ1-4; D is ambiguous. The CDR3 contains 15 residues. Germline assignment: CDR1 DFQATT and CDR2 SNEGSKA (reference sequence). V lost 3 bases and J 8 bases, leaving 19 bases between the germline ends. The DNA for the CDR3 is TGCAGTGCTAGTCCTGCGCCAGGAAGGGAGGAAAAACTGTTTTTT. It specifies CSASPAPGREEKLFF.

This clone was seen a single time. CDR3 nucleotides: TGTGCCAGCAGTCTAGGTGGCACCGTTAATGAAAAACTGTTTTTT. It encodes CASSLGGTVNEKLFF. The rearrangement uses TRBV27 and TRBJ1-4; D is ambiguous. The CDR3 runs to 15 residues. Germline CDR1 is MNHEY and CDR2 is SMNVEV (reference sequence). V dropped 5 bases and J dropped 4 bases, with 14 bases sitting between them. Using reference TRBV27 and TRBJ1-4 for the parts outside the CDR3, the full variable domain is EAQVTQNPRYLITVTGKKLTVTCSQNMNHEYMSWYRQDPGLGLRQIYYSMNVEVTDKGDVPEGYKVSRKEKRNFPLILESPSPNQTSLYFCASSLGGTVNEKLFFGSGTQLSVL.

CDR3 amino acids: CASSMGGISTDTQYF. CDR3 DNA: TGTGCCAGTAGTATGGGCGGGATAAGCACAGATACGCAGTATTTT. The chain combines TRBV19 with TRBJ2-3, with D tentatively TRBD2 (6 bases). V was cut by 3 bases and J by 0 bases, with 10 bases left in between. CDR1 and CDR2 (germline): LNHDA, SQIVND (reference sequence). This CDR3 has 15 residues.

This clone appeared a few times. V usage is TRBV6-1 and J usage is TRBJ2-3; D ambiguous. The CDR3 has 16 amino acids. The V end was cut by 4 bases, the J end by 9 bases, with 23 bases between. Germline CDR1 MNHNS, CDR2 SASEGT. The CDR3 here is CASSVSRVREVRTQYF. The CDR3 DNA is TGTGCCAGCAGTGTCTCCCGGGTCCGCGAGGTGAGAACGCAGTATTTT.

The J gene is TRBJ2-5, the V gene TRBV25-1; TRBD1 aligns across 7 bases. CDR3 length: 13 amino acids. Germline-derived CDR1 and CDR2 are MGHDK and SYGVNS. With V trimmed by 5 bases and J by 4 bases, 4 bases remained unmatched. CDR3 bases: TGTGCCAGCAGTACAGGGGCGATAGAGACCCAGTACTTC. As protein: CASSTGAIETQYF.

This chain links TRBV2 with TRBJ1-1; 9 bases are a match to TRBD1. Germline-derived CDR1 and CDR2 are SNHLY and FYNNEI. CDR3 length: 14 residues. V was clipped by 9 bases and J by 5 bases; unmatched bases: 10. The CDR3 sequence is CASLEQGAWTEAFF. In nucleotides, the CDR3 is TGTGCCAGTCTGGAACAGGGGGCTTGGACTGAAGCTTTCTTT.

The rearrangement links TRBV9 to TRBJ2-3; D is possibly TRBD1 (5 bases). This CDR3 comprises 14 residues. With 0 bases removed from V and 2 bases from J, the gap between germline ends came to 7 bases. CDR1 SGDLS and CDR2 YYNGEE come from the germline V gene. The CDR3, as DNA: TGTGCCAGCAGCGTAGCAGGGAACACAGATACGCAGTATTTT. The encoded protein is CASSVAGNTDTQYF. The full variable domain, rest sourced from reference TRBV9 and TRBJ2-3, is DSGVTQTPKHLITATGQRVTLRCSPRSGDLSVYWYQQSLDQGLQFLIQYYNGEERAKGNILERFSAQQFPDLHSELNLSSLELGDSALYFCASSVAGNTDTQYFGPGTRLTVL.

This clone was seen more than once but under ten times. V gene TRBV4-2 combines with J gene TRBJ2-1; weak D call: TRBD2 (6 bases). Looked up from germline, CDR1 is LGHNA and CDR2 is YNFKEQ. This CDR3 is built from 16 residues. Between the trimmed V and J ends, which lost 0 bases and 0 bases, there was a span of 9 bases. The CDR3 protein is CASSQEDGSSYNEQFF. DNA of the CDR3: TGTGCCAGCAGCCAAGAAGACGGGAGCTCCTACAATGAGCAGTTCTTC.

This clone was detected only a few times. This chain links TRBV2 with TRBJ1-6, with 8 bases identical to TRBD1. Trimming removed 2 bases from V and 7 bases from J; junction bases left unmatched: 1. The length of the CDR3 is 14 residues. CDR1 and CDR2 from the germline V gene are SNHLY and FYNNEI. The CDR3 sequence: CASSEWTGNSPLHF. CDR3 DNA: TGTGCCAGCAGTGAATGGACAGGGAATTCACCCCTCCACTTT. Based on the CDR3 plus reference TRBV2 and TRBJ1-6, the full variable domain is EPEVTQTPSHQVTQMGQEVILRCVPISNHLYFYWYRQILGQKVEFLVSFYNNEISEKSEIFDDQFSVERPDGSNFTLKIRSTKLEDSAMYFCASSEWTGNSPLHFGNGTRLTVT.

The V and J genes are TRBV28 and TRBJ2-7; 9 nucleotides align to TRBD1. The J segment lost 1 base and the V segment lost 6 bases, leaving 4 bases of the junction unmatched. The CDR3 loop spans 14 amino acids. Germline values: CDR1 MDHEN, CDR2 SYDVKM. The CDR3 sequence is CASRTGGASYEQYF. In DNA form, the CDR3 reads TGTGCCAGCAGAACAGGGGGCGCGTCCTACGAGCAGTACTTC.